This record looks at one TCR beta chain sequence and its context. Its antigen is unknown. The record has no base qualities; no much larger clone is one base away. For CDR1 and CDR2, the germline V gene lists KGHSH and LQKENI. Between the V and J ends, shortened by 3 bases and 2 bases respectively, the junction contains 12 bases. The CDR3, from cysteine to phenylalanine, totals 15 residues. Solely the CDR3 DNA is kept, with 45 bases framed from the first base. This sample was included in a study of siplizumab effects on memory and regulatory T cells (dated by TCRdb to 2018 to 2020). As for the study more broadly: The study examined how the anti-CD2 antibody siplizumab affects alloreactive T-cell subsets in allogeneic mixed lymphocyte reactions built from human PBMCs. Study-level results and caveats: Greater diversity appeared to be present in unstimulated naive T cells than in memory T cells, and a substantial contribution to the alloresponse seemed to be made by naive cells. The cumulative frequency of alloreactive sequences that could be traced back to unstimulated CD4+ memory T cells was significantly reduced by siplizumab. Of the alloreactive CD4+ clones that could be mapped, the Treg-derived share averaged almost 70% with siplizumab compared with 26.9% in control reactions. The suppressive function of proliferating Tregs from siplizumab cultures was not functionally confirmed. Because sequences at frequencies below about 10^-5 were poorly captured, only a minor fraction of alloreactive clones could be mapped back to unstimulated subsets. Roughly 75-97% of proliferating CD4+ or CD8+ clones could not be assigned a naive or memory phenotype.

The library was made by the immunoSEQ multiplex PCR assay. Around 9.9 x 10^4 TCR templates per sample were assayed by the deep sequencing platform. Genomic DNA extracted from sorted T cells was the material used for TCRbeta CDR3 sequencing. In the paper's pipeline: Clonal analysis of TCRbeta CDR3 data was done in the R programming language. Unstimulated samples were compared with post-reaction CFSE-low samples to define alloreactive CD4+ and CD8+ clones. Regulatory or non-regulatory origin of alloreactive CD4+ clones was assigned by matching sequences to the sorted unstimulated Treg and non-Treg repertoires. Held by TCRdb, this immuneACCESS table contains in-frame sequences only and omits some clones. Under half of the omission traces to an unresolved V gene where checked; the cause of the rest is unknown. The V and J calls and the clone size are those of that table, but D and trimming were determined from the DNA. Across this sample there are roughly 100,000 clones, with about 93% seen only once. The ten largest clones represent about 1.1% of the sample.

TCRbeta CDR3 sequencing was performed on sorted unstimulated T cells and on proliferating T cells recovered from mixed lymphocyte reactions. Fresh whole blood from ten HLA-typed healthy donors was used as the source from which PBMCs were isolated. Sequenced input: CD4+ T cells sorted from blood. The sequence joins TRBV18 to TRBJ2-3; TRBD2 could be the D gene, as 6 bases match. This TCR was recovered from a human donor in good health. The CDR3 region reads CASSPIGTSTDTQYF. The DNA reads TGTGCCAGCTCACCGATCGGGACTTCCACAGATACGCAGTATTTT.